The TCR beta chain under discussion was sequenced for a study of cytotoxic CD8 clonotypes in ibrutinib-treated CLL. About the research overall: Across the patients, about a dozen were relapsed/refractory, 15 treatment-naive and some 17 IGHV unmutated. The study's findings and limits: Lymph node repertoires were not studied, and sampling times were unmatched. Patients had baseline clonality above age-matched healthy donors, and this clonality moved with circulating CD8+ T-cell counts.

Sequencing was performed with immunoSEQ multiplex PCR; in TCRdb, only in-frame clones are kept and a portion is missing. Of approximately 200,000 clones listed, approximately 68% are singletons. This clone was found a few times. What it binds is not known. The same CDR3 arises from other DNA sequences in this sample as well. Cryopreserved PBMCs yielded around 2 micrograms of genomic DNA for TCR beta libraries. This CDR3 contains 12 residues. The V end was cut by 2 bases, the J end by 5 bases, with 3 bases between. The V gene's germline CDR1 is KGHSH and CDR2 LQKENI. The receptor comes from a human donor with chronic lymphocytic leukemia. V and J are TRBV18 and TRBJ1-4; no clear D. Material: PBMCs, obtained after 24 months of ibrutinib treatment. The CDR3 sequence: CASSPSNEKLFF. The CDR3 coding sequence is TGTGCCAGCTCACCATCCAATGAAAAACTGTTTTTT.